A single sample is the source of the 12 T cell receptor beta chains below, sequenced in a study of shared clonotypes between healthy human individuals. The repertoire was sequenced with immunoSEQ multiplex PCR; TCRdb's copy has only in-frame clones and lacks some. Of 750,000 to 1,000,000 clones listed, 80% to 95% are singletons. Terminally differentiated effector memory CD45RA+ cells were excluded from the naive CD8 cells, which were CD45RO-negative and positively selected for CCR7. The material sequenced was naive CD8+ T cells sorted from blood. These receptors were collected from a man younger than 45 in good health.

This clone has only one observation. One end of the junction is discordant with germline, which a read error may explain. The chain recombines TRBV4-1 with TRBJ2-7, with TRBD2 matching over 14 bases. There are 19 residues in the CDR3. CDR1 and CDR2 (germline): MGHRA, YSYEKL. The CDR3 DNA follows: TGCACCAGCAGCGCTCTGAGGGGACTAGCGGGAGTCTTTGCCTACGAGCAGTACTTC. Translating it yields CTSSALRGLAGVFAYEQYF.

The rearrangement uses TRBV2 and TRBJ2-1, with TRBD2 matching 9 bases. With 1 base clipped from V and 9 bases from J, the junction kept 10 bases outside the gene matches. The CDR3 length is 16 residues. Per the germline V gene, CDR1 is SNHLY and CDR2 is FYNNEI. For the CDR3, the DNA is TGTGCCAGCAGTGAAGAACTTAGCGGGAGTACCGTTGAGCAGTTCTTC. This encodes CASSEELSGSTVEQFF.

J is TRBJ1-5 and V is TRBV21-1; no check of the table's D call, TRBD1, against the DNA was made. TRBV21-1 is assigned pseudogene status. The CDR3 sequence is 16 residues long. CDR3 in DNA: TGTGCCAGCATCAAAGTCACAGGGGCGAGGAGTCAGCCCCAGCATTTT. This codes for CASIKVTGARSQPQHF.

The chain is built from TRBV11-3 and TRBJ2-2; 8 positions agree with TRBD1. Germline loops: CDR1 SGHNT, CDR2 YENEEA. V dropped 3 bases and J dropped 4; count of bases not matched to a gene: 7. CDR3 length: 16 residues. CDR3: CASSFPGGATTGELFF. CDR3 nucleotide sequence: TGTGCCAGCAGCTTCCCAGGGGGCGCGACCACCGGGGAGCTGTTTTTT.

The rearrangement uses TRBV15 and TRBJ1-4; D may be TRBD1 (6 bases). CDR3 length equals 18 residues. The V end lost 0 bases, the J end lost 2 bases, and 16 bases lay between the germline ends. CDR1 and CDR2 from the germline V gene are LNHNV and YYDKDF (reference sequence). CDR3 protein: CATSRETIQGRTNEKLFF. CDR3 nucleotides: TGTGCCACCAGCAGAGAAACGATACAGGGAAGGACTAATGAAAAACTGTTTTTT.

This chain connects TRBV7-8 to TRBJ2-3, with D unresolved. The germline V gene has CDR1 SGHVS and CDR2 FQNEAQ. This CDR3 is built from 13 residues. The V gene lost 1 base and the J gene lost 4 bases, with 6 bases spanning the gap. The CDR3, as DNA: TGTGCCAGCAGCTTAGAAGGGCCAGATACGCAGTATTTT. Encoded protein: CASSLEGPDTQYF.

The CDR3 spells CASSKRPPPDTQYF. CDR3 in DNA: TGTGCCAGTAGTAAGCGGCCACCCCCAGATACGCAGTATTTT. The chain has TRBV19 and TRBJ2-3, with D maybe TRBD2 (5 bases). Germline loops: CDR1 LNHDA, CDR2 SQIVND (reference sequence). The CDR3 spans 14 residues. Trimming shortened V by 4 bases and J by 4 bases, and 12 bases separated the two germline ends.

The chain uses TRBV7-8 and TRBJ2-5; 11 positions match TRBD2. CDR3 length: 17 amino acids. Trimming at V came to 0 bases and at J to 3 bases, leaving 6 bases not matched to a gene. Germline-derived CDR1 and CDR2 are SGHVS and FQNEAQ. CDR3 residues: CASSLAQGTSGKETQYF. The CDR3 DNA sequence: TGTGCCAGCAGCTTAGCGCAGGGGACTAGCGGAAAAGAGACCCAGTACTTC.

This clone was seen just once. The V gene is TRBV19, the J gene TRBJ2-7; 10 positions match TRBD2. Germline V gene sequence: CDR1 LNHDA, CDR2 SQIVND (reference sequence). V was clipped by 1 base and J by 6 bases; unmatched bases: 6. CDR3 length: 15 amino acids. The CDR3 nucleotides are TGTGCCAGTAGTATAGGGCTAGCGGGAGTCGGCGAGCAGTACTTC. Protein sequence: CASSIGLAGVGEQYF.

The chain links TRBV6-5 to TRBJ2-1, with TRBD2 identical over 7 bases. The germline V gene has CDR1 MNHEY and CDR2 SVGAGI. The CDR3 has 16 residues. The V segment lost 2 bases and the J segment 7 bases; nucleotides outside the gene matches: 11. This chain's CDR3 is CASSYRVAGPNNEQFF. The DNA for the CDR3 is TGTGCCAGCAGTTACCGAGTAGCGGGCCCGAATAATGAGCAGTTCTTC.

This chain joins TRBV29-1 and TRBJ2-1; 7 bases are shared with TRBD2. This CDR3 has 12 residues. V lost 2 bases to trimming and J lost 7 bases; unmatched junction nucleotides: 2. Germline CDR1 and CDR2: SQVTM and ANQGSEA. The CDR3 nucleotides read TGCAGCGTTGAACTAGCGGTAAATGAGCAGTTCTTC. It translates to CSVELAVNEQFF.

The chain combines TRBV30 with TRBJ2-7, with 10 positions matching TRBD2. V was clipped by 3 bases and J by 3 bases; unmatched bases: 11. The length of the CDR3 is 16 residues. Germline V lookup: CDR1 GTSNPN, CDR2 SVGIG (reference sequence). The CDR3 sequence: CAWSPGLAFGGYEQYF. DNA of the CDR3: TGTGCCTGGAGCCCGGGACTAGCGTTTGGGGGCTACGAGCAGTACTTC.